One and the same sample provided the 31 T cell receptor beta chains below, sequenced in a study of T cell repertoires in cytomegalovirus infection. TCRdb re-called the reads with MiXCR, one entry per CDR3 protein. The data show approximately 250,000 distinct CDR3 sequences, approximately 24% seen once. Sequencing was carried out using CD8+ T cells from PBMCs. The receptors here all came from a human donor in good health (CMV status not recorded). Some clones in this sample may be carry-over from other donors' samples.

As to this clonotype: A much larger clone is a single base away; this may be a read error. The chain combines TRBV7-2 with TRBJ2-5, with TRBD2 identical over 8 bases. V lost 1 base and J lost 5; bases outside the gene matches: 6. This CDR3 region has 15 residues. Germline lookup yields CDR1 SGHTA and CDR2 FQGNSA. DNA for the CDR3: TGTGCCAGCAGCTTAGTGCGGGGGGAGAATGAGACCCAGTACTTC. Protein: CASSLVRGENETQYF.

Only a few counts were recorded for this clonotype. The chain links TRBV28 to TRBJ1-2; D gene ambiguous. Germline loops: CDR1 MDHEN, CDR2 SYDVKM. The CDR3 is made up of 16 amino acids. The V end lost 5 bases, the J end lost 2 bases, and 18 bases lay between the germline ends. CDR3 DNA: TGTGCCAGCAGTCCGGACCGGGCAGTTAAGAACTATGGCTACACCTTC. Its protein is CASSPDRAVKNYGYTF.

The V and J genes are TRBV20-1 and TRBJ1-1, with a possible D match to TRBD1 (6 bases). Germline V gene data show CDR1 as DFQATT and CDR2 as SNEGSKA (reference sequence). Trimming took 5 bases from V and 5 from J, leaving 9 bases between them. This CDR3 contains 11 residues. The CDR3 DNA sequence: TGCAGTGCTCAAAGGGGGACTGAAGCTTTCTTT. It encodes CSAQRGTEAFF.

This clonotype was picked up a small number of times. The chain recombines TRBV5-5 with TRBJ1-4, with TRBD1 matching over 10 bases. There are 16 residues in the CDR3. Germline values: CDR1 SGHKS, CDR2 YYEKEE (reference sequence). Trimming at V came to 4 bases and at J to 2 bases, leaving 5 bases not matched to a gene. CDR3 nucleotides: TGTGCCAGCAGCCAGACAGGGGGCGCGACTAATGAAAAACTGTTTTTT. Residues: CASSQTGGATNEKLFF. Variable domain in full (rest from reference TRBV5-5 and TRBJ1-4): DAGVTQSPTHLIKTRGQQVTLRCSPISGHKSVSWYQQVLGQGPQFIFQYYEKEERGRGNFPDRFSARQFPNYSSELNVNALLLGDSALYLCASSQTGGATNEKLFFGSGTQLSVL.

In DNA form, the CDR3 reads TGTGCCAGCAGCCCGATAGCAGATACGCAGTATTTT. Its translation is CASSPIADTQYF. The chain combines TRBV5-5 with TRBJ2-3; D gene ambiguous. Trimming took off 4 bases at V and 4 bases at J, with 7 bases between the two ends. The CDR3 covers 12 residues. The germline gives CDR1 SGHKS, CDR2 YYEKEE (reference sequence). The entire variable domain, with the rest obtained from reference TRBV5-5 and TRBJ2-3, is as follows: DAGVTQSPTHLIKTRGQQVTLRCSPISGHKSVSWYQQVLGQGPQFIFQYYEKEERGRGNFPDRFSARQFPNYSSELNVNALLLGDSALYLCASSPIADTQYFGPGTRLTVL.

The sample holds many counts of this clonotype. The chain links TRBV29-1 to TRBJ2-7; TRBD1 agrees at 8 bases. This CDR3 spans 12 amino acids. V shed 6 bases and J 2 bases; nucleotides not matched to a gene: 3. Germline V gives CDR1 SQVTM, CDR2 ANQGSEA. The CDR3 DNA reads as TGCAGCGTGGGGACAGGTACCTACGAGCAGTACTTC. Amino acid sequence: CSVGTGTYEQYF.

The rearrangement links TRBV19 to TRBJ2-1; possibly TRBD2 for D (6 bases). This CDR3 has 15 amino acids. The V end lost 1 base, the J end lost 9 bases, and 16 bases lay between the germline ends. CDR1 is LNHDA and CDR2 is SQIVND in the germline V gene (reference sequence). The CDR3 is CASSIGRGTQGEQFF. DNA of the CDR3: TGTGCCAGTAGTATAGGACGGGGGACGCAGGGTGAGCAGTTCTTC.

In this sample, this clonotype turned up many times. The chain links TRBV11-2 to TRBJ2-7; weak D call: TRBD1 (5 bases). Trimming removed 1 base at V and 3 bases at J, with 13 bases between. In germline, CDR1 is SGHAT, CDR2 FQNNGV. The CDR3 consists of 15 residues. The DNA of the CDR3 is TGTGCCAGCAGCTTAGGAGCACAGGACAACTACGAGCAGTACTTC. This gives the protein CASSLGAQDNYEQYF.

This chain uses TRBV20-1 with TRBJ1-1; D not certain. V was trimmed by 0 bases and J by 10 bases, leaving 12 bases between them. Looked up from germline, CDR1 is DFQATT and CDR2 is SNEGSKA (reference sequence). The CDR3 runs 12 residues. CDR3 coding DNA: TGCAGTGCTAGAGATGAGGGTTTCGGAGCTTTCTTT. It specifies CSARDEGFGAFF.

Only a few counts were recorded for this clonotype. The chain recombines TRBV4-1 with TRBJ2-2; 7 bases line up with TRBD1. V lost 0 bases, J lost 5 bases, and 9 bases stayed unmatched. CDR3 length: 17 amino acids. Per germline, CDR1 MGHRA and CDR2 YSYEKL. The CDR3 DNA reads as TGCGCCAGCAGCCAAGATTCCGACAGGGCGATGACCGGGGAGCTGTTTTTT. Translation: CASSQDSDRAMTGELFF.

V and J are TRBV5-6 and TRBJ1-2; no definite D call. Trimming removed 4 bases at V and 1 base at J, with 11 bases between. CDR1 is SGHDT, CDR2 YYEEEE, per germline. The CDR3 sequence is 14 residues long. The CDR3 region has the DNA TGTGCCAGCAGCCAGCAGAGTTTTAACTATGGCTACACCTTC. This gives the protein CASSQQSFNYGYTF.

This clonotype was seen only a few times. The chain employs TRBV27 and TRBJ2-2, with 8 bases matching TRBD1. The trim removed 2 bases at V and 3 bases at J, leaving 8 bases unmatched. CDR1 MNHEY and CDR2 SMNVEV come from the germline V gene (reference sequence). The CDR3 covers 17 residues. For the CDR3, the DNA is TGTGCCAGCAGTTTACACGTCGGGACAGGCGACACCGGGGAGCTGTTTTTT. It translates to CASSLHVGTGDTGELFF.

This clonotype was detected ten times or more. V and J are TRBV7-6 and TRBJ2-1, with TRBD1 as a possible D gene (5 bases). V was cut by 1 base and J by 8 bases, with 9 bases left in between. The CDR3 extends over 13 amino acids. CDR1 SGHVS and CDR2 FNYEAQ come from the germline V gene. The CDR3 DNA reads TGTGCCAGCAGCTTAGTGGGCAGGGATGAGCAGTTCTTC. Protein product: CASSLVGRDEQFF.

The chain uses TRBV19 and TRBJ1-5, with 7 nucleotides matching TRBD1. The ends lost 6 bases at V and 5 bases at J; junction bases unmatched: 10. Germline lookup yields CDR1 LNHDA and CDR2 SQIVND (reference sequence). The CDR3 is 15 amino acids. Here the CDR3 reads CASRDEGQGDQPQHF. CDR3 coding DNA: TGTGCCAGTAGGGACGAGGGCCAGGGGGATCAGCCCCAGCATTTT.

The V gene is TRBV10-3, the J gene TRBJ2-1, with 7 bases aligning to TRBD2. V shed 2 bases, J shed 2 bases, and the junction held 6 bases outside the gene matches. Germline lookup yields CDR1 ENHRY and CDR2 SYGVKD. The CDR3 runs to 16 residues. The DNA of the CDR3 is TGTGCCATCAGTGAGGGTTCTAGCGGCACCTACAATGAGCAGTTCTTC. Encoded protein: CAISEGSSGTYNEQFF.

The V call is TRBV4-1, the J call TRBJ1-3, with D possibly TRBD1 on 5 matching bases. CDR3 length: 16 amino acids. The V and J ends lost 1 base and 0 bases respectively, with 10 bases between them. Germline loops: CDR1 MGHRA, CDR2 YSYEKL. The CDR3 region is CASSQAYGASGNTIYF. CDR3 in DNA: TGCGCCAGCAGCCAAGCCTACGGGGCCTCTGGAAACACCATATATTTT.

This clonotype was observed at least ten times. CDR3 residues: CASSLPQQGAGANVLTF. In DNA, the CDR3 is TGTGCCAGCAGCTTACCTCAACAGGGGGCTGGGGCCAACGTCCTGACTTTC. The chain recombines TRBV7-2 with TRBJ2-6, with TRBD1 matching 8 bases. Looked up from germline, CDR1 is SGHTA and CDR2 is FQGNSA. The CDR3 length is 17 residues. V was pared by 2 bases and J by 2 bases, with 5 bases of the junction left unmatched.

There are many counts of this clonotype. The CDR3 DNA is TGTGCCAGCAGTTACCAACCGGGACAGGGTATCGATGGCTACACCTTC. As protein: CASSYQPGQGIDGYTF. The chain links TRBV6-5 to TRBJ1-2; 9 bases are a match to TRBD1. Germline CDR1 is MNHEY and CDR2 is SVGAGI. This CDR3 contains 16 residues. V lost 2 bases to trimming and J lost 6 bases; unmatched junction nucleotides: 10.

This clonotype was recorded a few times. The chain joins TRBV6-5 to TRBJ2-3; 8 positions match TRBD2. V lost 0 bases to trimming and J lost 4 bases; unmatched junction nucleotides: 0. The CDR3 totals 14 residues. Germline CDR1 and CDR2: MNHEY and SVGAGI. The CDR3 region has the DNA TGTGCCAGCAGTTACTCACTAGCGGCAGATACGCAGTATTTT. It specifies CASSYSLAADTQYF.

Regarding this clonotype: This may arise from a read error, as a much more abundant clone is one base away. CDR3: CASSYPSFAYTGELFF. CDR3 DNA sequence: TGTGCCAGCAGCTACCCAAGTTTCGCGTACACCGGGGAGCTGTTTTTT. The chain carries TRBV7-2 and TRBJ2-2, with D unresolved. This CDR3 spans 16 amino acids. Germline V gene data show CDR1 as SGHTA and CDR2 as FQGNSA. Trimming pared 4 bases from V and 3 bases from J, leaving 15 bases between.

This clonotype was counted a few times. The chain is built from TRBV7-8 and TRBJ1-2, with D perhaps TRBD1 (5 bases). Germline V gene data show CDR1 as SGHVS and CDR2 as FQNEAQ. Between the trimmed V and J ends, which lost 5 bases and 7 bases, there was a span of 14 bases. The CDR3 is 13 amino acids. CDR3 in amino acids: CASSPGGELGYTF. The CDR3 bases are TGTGCCAGCAGCCCGGGGGGGGAACTTGGCTACACCTTC.

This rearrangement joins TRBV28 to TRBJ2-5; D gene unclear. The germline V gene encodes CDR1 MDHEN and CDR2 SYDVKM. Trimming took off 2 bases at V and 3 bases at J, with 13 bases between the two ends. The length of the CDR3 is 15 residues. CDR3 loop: CASSLITLQEETQYF. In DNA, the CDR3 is TGTGCCAGCAGTTTAATAACACTTCAGGAAGAGACCCAGTACTTC.

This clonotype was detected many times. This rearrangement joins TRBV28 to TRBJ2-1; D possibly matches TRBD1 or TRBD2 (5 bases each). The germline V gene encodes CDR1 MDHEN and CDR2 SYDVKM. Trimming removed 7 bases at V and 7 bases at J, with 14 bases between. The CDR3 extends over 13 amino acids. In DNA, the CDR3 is TGTGCCAGCACGGGGCAGGGAAAAAATGAGCAGTTCTTC. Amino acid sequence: CASTGQGKNEQFF.

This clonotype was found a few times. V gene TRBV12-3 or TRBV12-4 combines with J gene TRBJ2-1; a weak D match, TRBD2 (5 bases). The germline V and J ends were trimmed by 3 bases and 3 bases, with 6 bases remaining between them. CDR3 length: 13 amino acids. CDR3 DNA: TGTGCCAGCAGTTTTGAGGGCTACAATGAGCAGTTCTTC. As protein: CASSFEGYNEQFF.

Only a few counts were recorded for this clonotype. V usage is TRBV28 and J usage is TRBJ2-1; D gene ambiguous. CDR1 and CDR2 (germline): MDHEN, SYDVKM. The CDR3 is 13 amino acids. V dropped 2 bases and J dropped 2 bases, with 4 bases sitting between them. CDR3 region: CASSLQTYNEQFF. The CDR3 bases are TGTGCCAGCAGTTTACAGACCTACAATGAGCAGTTCTTC.

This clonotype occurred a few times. CDR3 DNA: TGTGCCAGCAGCCGAGAGGGCCTGCTCTATGGCTACACCTTC. Translation: CASSREGLLYGYTF. The chain combines TRBV7-8 with TRBJ1-2; D is unclear. Germline-derived CDR1 and CDR2 are SGHVS and FQNEAQ. The V and J ends lost 5 bases and 4 bases respectively, with 14 bases between them. The CDR3 is 14 residues long.

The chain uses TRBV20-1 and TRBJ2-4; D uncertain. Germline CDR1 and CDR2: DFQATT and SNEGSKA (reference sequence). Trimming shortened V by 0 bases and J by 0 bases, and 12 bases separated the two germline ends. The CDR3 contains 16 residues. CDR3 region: CSAREDPVVAKNIQYF. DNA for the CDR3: TGCAGTGCTAGAGAGGACCCAGTAGTAGCCAAAAACATTCAGTACTTC.

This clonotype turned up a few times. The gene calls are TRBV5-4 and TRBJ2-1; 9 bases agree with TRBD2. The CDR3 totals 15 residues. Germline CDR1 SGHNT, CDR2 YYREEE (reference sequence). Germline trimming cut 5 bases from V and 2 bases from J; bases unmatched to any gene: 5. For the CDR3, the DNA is TGTGCCAGCAGTTCCGGCGGGGGGGCCTACAATGAGCAGTTCTTC. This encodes CASSSGGGAYNEQFF.

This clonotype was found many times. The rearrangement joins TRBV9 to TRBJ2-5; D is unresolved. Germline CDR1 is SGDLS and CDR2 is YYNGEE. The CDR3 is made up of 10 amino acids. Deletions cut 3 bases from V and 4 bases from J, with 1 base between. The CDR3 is CASSGETQYF. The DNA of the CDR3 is TGTGCCAGCAGCGGAGAGACCCAGTACTTC.

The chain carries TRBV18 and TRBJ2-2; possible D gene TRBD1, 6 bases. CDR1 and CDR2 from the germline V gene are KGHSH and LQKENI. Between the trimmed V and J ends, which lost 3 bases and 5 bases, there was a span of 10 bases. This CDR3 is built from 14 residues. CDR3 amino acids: CASSPDSPTGELFF. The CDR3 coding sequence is TGTGCCAGCTCACCGGACAGTCCTACCGGGGAGCTGTTTTTT.

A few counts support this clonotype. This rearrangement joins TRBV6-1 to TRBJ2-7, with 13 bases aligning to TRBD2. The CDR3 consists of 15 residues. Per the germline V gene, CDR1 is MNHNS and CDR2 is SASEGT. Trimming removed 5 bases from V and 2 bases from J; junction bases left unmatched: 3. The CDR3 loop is CASSPLAGGTYEQYF. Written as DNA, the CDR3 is TGTGCCAGCAGTCCACTAGCGGGGGGGACCTACGAGCAGTACTTC.